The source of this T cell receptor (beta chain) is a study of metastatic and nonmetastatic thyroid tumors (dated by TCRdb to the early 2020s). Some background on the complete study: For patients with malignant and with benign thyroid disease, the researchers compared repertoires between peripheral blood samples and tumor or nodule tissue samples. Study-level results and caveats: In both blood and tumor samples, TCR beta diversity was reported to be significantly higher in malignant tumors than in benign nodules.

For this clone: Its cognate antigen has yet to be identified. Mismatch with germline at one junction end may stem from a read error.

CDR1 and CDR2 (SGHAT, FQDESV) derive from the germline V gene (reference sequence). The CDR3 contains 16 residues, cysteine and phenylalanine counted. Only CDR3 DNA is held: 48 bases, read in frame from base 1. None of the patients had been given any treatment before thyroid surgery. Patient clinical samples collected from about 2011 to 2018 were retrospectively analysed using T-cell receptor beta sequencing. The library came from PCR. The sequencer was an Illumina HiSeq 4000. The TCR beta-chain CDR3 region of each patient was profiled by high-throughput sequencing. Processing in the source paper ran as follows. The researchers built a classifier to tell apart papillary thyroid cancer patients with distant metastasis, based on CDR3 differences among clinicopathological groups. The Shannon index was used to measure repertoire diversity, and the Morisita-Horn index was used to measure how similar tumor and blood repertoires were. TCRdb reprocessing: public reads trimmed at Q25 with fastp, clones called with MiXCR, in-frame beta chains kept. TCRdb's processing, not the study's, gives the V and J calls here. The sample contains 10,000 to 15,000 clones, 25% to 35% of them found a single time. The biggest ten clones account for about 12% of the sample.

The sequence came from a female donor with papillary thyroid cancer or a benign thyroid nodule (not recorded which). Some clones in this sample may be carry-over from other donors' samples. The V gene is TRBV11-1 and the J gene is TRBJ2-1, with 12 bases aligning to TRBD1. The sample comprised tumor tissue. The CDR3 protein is CASILGGTGGENEQFF. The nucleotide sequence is TGTGCCAGCATCTTAGGTGGGACAGGGGGCGAGAATGAGCAGTTCTTC.